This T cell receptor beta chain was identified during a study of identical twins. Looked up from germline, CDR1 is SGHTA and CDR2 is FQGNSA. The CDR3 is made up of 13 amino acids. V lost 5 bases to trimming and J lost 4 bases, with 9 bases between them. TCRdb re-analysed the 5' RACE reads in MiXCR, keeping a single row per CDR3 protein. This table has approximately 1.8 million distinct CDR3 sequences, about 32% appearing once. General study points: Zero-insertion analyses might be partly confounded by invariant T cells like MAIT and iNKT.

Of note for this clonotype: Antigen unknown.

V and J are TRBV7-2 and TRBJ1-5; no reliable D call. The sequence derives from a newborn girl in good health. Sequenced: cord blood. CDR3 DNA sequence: TGTGCCAGCAGCCCGGAGAGAAATCAGCCCCAGCATTTT. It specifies CASSPERNQPQHF.